This T cell receptor (beta chain) was documented in a study of blood T cell repertoires in COVID-19. CDR3 length: 16 residues. CDR1 is MGHRA, CDR2 YSYEKL, per germline. V was shortened by 1 base and J by 2 bases, with 13 bases between the two germline ends. Profiling relied on immunoSEQ multiplex PCR, and the TCRdb table lists in-frame clones only, not all of them. The sample carries 250,000 to 300,000 clones, about 86% recorded once. The sequenced material came from peripheral blood. V gene TRBV4-1 combines with J gene TRBJ2-3; D is ambiguous. The receptor comes from a woman aged 55-70 years with active or convalescent COVID-19. The CDR3 DNA reads as TGCGCCAGCAGCCAAGGAGACTCTACTGACACAGATACGCAGTATTTT. This codes for CASSQGDSTDTDTQYF.